The 6 T cell receptor beta chains listed next were all sequenced from one sample in a study of identical twins. One entry per CDR3 protein, called by TCRdb with MiXCR from the 5' RACE reads. Of over 600,000 distinct CDR3 sequences in the sample, around 21% were seen once. The same sample was also used in a study of T cells expressing NK-cell markers.

Sequenced: PBMCs. The receptors shown here come from a woman younger than 35 in good health.

The chain recombines TRBV18 with TRBJ2-7, with no clear D. Germline CDR1 is KGHSH and CDR2 is LQKENI. The CDR3 is made up of 14 amino acids. V dropped 3 bases and J dropped 0 bases, with 9 bases sitting between them. The CDR3: CASSPNEPSYEQYF. The CDR3 DNA reads TGTGCCAGCTCACCGAACGAACCCTCCTACGAGCAGTACTTC.

Only a few counts were recorded for this clonotype. The gene calls are TRBV4-3 and TRBJ2-1; 8 nucleotides agree with TRBD2. This CDR3 contains 20 residues. Trimming cost V 0 bases and J 6 bases; bases outside gene matches: 19. Germline-derived CDR1 and CDR2 are LGHNA and YSLEER. The CDR3 is CASSQELAAIRERQTNEQFF. The CDR3 DNA follows: TGCGCCAGCAGCCAAGAACTAGCGGCCATAAGAGAAAGGCAGACCAATGAGCAGTTCTTC.

This chain joins TRBV12-3 or TRBV12-4 and TRBJ1-6; D is unclear. This CDR3 comprises 14 residues. The germline V and J ends were trimmed by 6 bases and 8 bases, with 14 bases remaining between them. CDR3 bases: TGTGCCAGCAGCCTGGGTCTTGCGGATTCACCCCTCCACTTT. Translating it yields CASSLGLADSPLHF.

CDR3 coding DNA: TGTGCCAGCAGCTCGGGAGTCGGCAGGGGTAATGAGCAGTTCTTC. Protein product: CASSSGVGRGNEQFF. This sequence joins TRBV11-3 and TRBJ2-1; D is possibly TRBD1 or TRBD2 (6 bases each). The V end was cut by 4 bases, the J end by 7 bases, with 17 bases between. Germline V gives CDR1 SGHNT, CDR2 YENEEA. The CDR3 contains 15 residues.

V and J are TRBV7-6 and TRBJ2-5, with TRBD2 matching over 10 bases. The CDR3 extends over 16 amino acids. CDR1 and CDR2 from the germline V gene are SGHVS and FNYEAQ. V dropped 5 bases and J dropped 8; count of bases not matched to a gene: 14. The CDR3 sequence is CASSVTPGLARITQYF. CDR3 bases: TGTGCCAGCAGCGTTACACCGGGACTAGCGCGAATAACCCAGTACTTC.

This clonotype appeared a few times. The V call is TRBV6-2 or TRBV6-3, the J call TRBJ2-3; TRBD2 matches 9 bases. Losses at the gene ends were 2 bases for V and 6 bases for J; bases not matched to a gene: 12. The length of the CDR3 is 17 residues. Germline loops: CDR1 MNHEY, CDR2 SVGEGT. As DNA, the CDR3 is TGTGCCAGCAGTTACGTCCGCGGTAGCGGGAGACCGGATACGCAGTATTTT. Amino acid sequence: CASSYVRGSGRPDTQYF.